The present T cell receptor (beta chain) was sequenced within a study of blood T cell repertoires in COVID-19. Study-wide context: COVID-19 samples collected from the United States, Italy and Spain covered acute and convalescent phases. From T cells, B-cell-depleted T cells, or PBMCs came the material, which was cDNA or gDNA.

Trimming pared 6 bases from V and 3 bases from J, leaving 18 bases between. Germline CDR1 is SGHNT and CDR2 is YENEEA. The CDR3 contains 15 residues. As processed by the authors: Scientists estimated how many nucleated cells there were by amplifying reference gene primers. Some clones are missing from TCRdb's copy, which holds only in-frame ones; the method was immunoSEQ multiplex PCR. That table gives V, J and clone size, and the DNA gave D and trimming. The sample holds approximately 50,000 clones, approximately 85% seen once. This sequence was found in a man in his fifties or sixties with acute or convalescent COVID-19. Sequenced sample: peripheral blood. The chain has TRBV11-3 and TRBJ2-7; TRBD1 is a possible D gene (5 bases). This CDR3 is CASSRGRDSVYEQYF. CDR3 nucleotide sequence: TGTGCCAGCAGTCGAGGCAGGGATTCTGTCTACGAGCAGTACTTC.